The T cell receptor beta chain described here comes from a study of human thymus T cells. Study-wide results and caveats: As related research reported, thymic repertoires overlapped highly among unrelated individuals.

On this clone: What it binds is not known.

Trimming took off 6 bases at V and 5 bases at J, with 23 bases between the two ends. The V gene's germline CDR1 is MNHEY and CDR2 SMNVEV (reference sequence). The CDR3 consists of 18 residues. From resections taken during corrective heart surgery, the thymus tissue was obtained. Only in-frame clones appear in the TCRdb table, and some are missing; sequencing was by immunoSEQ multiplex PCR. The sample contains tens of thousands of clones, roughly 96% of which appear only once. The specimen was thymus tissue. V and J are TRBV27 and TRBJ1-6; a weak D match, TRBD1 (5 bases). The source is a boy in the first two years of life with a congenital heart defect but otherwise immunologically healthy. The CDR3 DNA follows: TGTGCCAGCAGCCCACGACCGGGGCCTTTCTCGAATAATTCACCCCTCCACTTT. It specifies CASSPRPGPFSNNSPLHF.